The 24 T cell receptor beta chains in this list originate from one sample, sequenced in a study of identical twins. TCRdb called the 5' RACE reads again in MiXCR, with one record for every CDR3 protein. The table records about 220,000 distinct CDR3 sequences, less than 8% of them present only once. This sample was also put to use in a study of yellow fever vaccine responses in identical twins.

The specimen sequenced was memory (CD45RO+) T cells sorted from blood. Every receptor here comes from a woman aged 18-35 years in good health.

This clonotype was detected only a few times. The rearrangement uses TRBV20-1 and TRBJ2-7; D unresolved. Germline V gene data show CDR1 as DFQATT and CDR2 as SNEGSKA (reference sequence). This CDR3 region has 12 residues. Trimming took 0 bases from V and 3 from J, leaving 6 bases between them. The CDR3 reads CSAREGIYEQYF. CDR3 bases: TGCAGTGCTAGAGAAGGGATCTACGAGCAGTACTTC.

In this sample, this clonotype turned up many times. CDR3 coding DNA: TGCAGTGCCCGTAAGGGCCCGGGAGCGAACACCGGGGAGCTGTTTTTT. It yields the protein CSARKGPGANTGELFF. The chain couples TRBV20-1 to TRBJ2-2, with D possibly TRBD2 on 6 matching bases. Germline assignment: CDR1 DFQATT and CDR2 SNEGSKA (reference sequence). This CDR3 is 16 amino acids long. V was trimmed by 6 bases and J by 0 bases, leaving 17 bases between them.

The CDR3 DNA reads as TGTGCCAGCAGCCGAGCGGAAGGCTACGAGCAGTACTTC. It yields the protein CASSRAEGYEQYF. The chain recombines TRBV3-1 with TRBJ2-7; D is possibly TRBD2 (5 bases). Trimming removed 4 bases from V and 3 bases from J, with 10 bases in between. Germline-derived CDR1 and CDR2 are LGHDT and YNNKEL (reference sequence). The CDR3 length is 13 residues.

In regard to this clonotype: A much larger clone lies a single base off, so this may be a read error. The genes are TRBV20-1 and TRBJ2-3; TRBD1 agrees at 7 bases. V lost 6 bases to trimming and J lost 7 bases; unmatched junction nucleotides: 10. The CDR3 covers 13 residues. Germline V CDR1 and CDR2: DFQATT, SNEGSKA (reference sequence). The CDR3 protein is CSADRENAYTQYF. In DNA, the CDR3 is TGCAGTGCCGACAGGGAAAATGCATATACGCAGTATTTT.

This clonotype has ten or more counts. CDR3: CASSVGLSADTQYF. CDR3 nucleotide sequence: TGTGCCAGCAGCGTAGGGCTCTCGGCAGATACGCAGTATTTT. This sequence joins TRBV9 and TRBJ2-3; no firm D call. V lost 0 bases, J lost 4 bases, and 9 bases lay in between. The CDR3 has 14 residues. CDR1 and CDR2 (germline): SGDLS, YYNGEE.

This clonotype was detected many times. V and J are TRBV10-3 and TRBJ1-2; 9 positions agree with TRBD1. Looked up from germline, CDR1 is ENHRY and CDR2 is SYGVKD. Trimming at V came to 7 bases and at J to 6 bases, leaving 12 bases not matched to a gene. The CDR3 sequence is 15 residues long. The CDR3 DNA reads TGTGCCATCAACCGAGGGACAGGGAATATCAATGGCTACACCTTC. It specifies CAINRGTGNINGYTF.

This clonotype was picked up a small number of times. The chain carries TRBV4-3 and TRBJ2-1; 10 bases align to TRBD2. The CDR3 is made up of 16 amino acids. The ends lost 2 bases at V and 4 bases at J; junction bases unmatched: 5. Germline V gene data show CDR1 as LGHNA and CDR2 as YSLEER. DNA for the CDR3: TGCGCCAGCAGCCAATTTACTAGCGGGGATTACAATGAGCAGTTCTTC. Protein sequence: CASSQFTSGDYNEQFF.

This clonotype was detected a few times. The V call is TRBV20-1, the J call TRBJ2-1; 11 bases map to TRBD2. CDR3 length equals 18 residues. CDR1 and CDR2 (germline): DFQATT, SNEGSKA (reference sequence). With V trimmed by 3 bases and J by 7 bases, 17 bases remained unmatched. The CDR3: CSASVILRRLAGGNEQFF. The CDR3 DNA follows: TGCAGTGCTAGTGTCATCCTCCGGAGGCTAGCGGGAGGAAATGAGCAGTTCTTC.

This clonotype was seen ten or more times. This chain joins TRBV29-1 and TRBJ2-7; no definite D call. CDR1 is SQVTM, CDR2 ANQGSEA, per germline. V shed 7 bases and J shed 6 bases, with 16 bases lying between them. The CDR3 covers 12 residues. Written as DNA, the CDR3 is TGCAGCGGGAAGGTAACAGAGGCCGAGCAGTACTTC. Its translation: CSGKVTEAEQYF.

The V gene is TRBV7-9, the J gene TRBJ2-3, with D possibly being TRBD2 (6 bases). From germline, CDR1 is SEHNR and CDR2 FQNEAQ (reference sequence). The V end was cut by 2 bases, the J end by 0 bases, with 12 bases between. The CDR3 covers 16 residues. The CDR3 coding sequence is TGTGCCAGCAGCTTAACCAGCGGGCCAAGCACAGATACGCAGTATTTT. Translation gives CASSLTSGPSTDTQYF.

This clonotype was found a few times. The gene calls are TRBV6-4 and TRBJ2-3; 8 nucleotides line up with TRBD2. This CDR3 region has 15 residues. CDR1 is MRHNA and CDR2 is SNTAGT in the germline V gene. V dropped 3 bases and J dropped 2; count of bases not matched to a gene: 4. In DNA, the CDR3 is TGTGCCAGCAGTGATACGGGGGGGTCCACAGATACGCAGTATTTT. Protein sequence: CASSDTGGSTDTQYF.

This clonotype was found a few times. The V gene is TRBV9, the J gene TRBJ2-3; the match to TRBD2 covers 9 bases. Germline V gene lookup returns CDR1 SGDLS and CDR2 YYNGEE. J lost 2 bases, V lost 0 bases, and 7 bases had no gene match. The CDR3 covers 17 residues. The CDR3 DNA reads TGTGCCAGCAGCGTAGAGGGCGGGGGGGTGTACACAGATACGCAGTATTTT. It yields the protein CASSVEGGGVYTDTQYF.

This clonotype was detected ten times or more. The V call is TRBV6-5, the J call TRBJ1-4; 11 positions agree with TRBD1. The CDR3 is 15 residues long. The trim removed 0 bases at V and 8 bases at J, leaving 2 bases unmatched. Germline CDR1 MNHEY, CDR2 SVGAGI. This CDR3 reads CASSYSGQGAEKLFF. The DNA of the CDR3 is TGTGCCAGCAGTTACTCCGGACAGGGGGCCGAAAAACTGTTTTTT.

This clonotype was seen more than once but under ten times. The rearrangement links TRBV7-9 to TRBJ2-5; D not certain. CDR1 is SEHNR and CDR2 is FQNEAQ in the germline V gene (reference sequence). The CDR3 spans 13 residues. Trimming took off 5 bases at V and 5 bases at J, with 12 bases between the two ends. Written as DNA, the CDR3 is TGTGCCAGCAGCAAAGCTGGTGAGGAGACCCAGTACTTC. Its translation is CASSKAGEETQYF.

This clonotype showed up just a few times. The V call is TRBV20-1, the J call TRBJ1-1, with no clear D. Germline V gene data show CDR1 as DFQATT and CDR2 as SNEGSKA (reference sequence). This CDR3 region has 12 residues. The germline V and J ends were trimmed by 1 base and 13 bases, with 16 bases remaining between them. The CDR3 region is CSARAAITLGFF. DNA of the CDR3: TGCAGTGCTAGAGCGGCCATAACTTTGGGTTTCTTT.

Ten or more counts support this clonotype. The chain combines TRBV2 with TRBJ2-1, with D perhaps matching TRBD1 (6 bases). The V end lost 4 bases, the J end lost 0 bases, and 16 bases lay between the germline ends. CDR1 is SNHLY and CDR2 is FYNNEI in the germline V gene. This CDR3 is 17 amino acids long. DNA for the CDR3: TGTGCCAGCAGTGCCCTACAGGGCTTGAGCTCCTACAATGAGCAGTTCTTC. Translating gives CASSALQGLSSYNEQFF.

The chain joins TRBV16 to TRBJ1-2, with a weak D call TRBD1 (5 bases). V lost 1 base and J lost 0, with 9 bases in between. This CDR3 is built from 15 residues. Germline values: CDR1 KGHSY, CDR2 FQNENV. The CDR3 DNA reads as TGTGCCAGCAGCCAATGGGGCAGCACTAACTATGGCTACACCTTC. As protein: CASSQWGSTNYGYTF.

In this sample, this clonotype turned up many times. The J gene is TRBJ1-1, the V gene TRBV6-2 or TRBV6-3; D gene unclear. Trimming removed 8 bases from V and 1 base from J, with 17 bases in between. Germline V gene data show CDR1 as MNHEY and CDR2 as SVGEGT. There are 15 residues in the CDR3. CDR3 sequence: CASSHANTANTEAFF. CDR3 DNA: TGTGCCAGCTCCCACGCCAATACAGCGAACACTGAAGCTTTCTTT.

This clonotype has a count of ten or more. This chain connects TRBV20-1 to TRBJ2-7, with D perhaps TRBD1 (6 bases). Deletions cut 7 bases from V and 2 bases from J, with 18 bases between. The germline V gene encodes CDR1 DFQATT and CDR2 SNEGSKA (reference sequence). This CDR3 spans 14 amino acids. In nucleotides, the CDR3 is TGCAGTGGGAGGCTGGGAGAGGGGGCCTACGAGCAGTACTTC. Encoded protein: CSGRLGEGAYEQYF.

A few counts support this clonotype. V gene TRBV20-1 combines with J gene TRBJ2-3; tentative D call: TRBD2 (6 bases). V lost 0 bases and J 5 bases, leaving 12 bases between the germline ends. Germline CDR1 is DFQATT and CDR2 is SNEGSKA (reference sequence). This CDR3 has 14 residues. DNA for the CDR3: TGCAGTGCTAGAGATCCTAGGCGGGGAGATACGCAGTATTTT. It yields the protein CSARDPRRGDTQYF.

This clonotype has ten or more counts. The chain uses TRBV3-1 and TRBJ2-1; D gene ambiguous. The germline V gene encodes CDR1 LGHDT and CDR2 YNNKEL (reference sequence). V lost 5 bases, J lost 4 bases, and 12 bases lay in between. This CDR3 region has 14 residues. The chain's CDR3 is CASSWRTEYNEQFF. The CDR3 DNA follows: TGTGCCAGCAGCTGGCGGACGGAATACAATGAGCAGTTCTTC.

The sample holds a few counts of this clonotype. The V and J genes are TRBV4-1 and TRBJ1-2; weak D call: TRBD1 (6 bases). CDR1 and CDR2 from the germline V gene are MGHRA and YSYEKL. This CDR3 comprises 15 residues. V was pared by 3 bases and J by 5 bases, with 16 bases between. For the CDR3, the DNA is TGCGCCAGCAGCCACAGAATGGACAGCTCGTATGGCTACACCTTC. The encoded protein is CASSHRMDSSYGYTF.

In its sample, this clonotype was seen many times. The chain links TRBV5-1 to TRBJ1-1, with D uncertain. The CDR3 has 15 amino acids. V lost 4 bases and J 0 bases, leaving 13 bases between the germline ends. CDR1 is SGHRS, CDR2 YFSETQ, per germline. The CDR3 DNA reads TGCGCCAGCAGCAAGCCGAATCTTATGAACACTGAAGCTTTCTTT. Amino acid sequence: CASSKPNLMNTEAFF.

Notes on this clonotype: With a much larger clone just one base away, this may be a read error. This likely comes from a read error, as the CDR3 has no conserved phenylalanine or tryptophan at its end. The chain couples TRBV5-1 to TRBJ1-1; TRBD1 agrees at 9 bases. This CDR3 is built from 15 residues. CDR1 is SGHRS and CDR2 is YFSETQ in the germline V gene. V shed 0 bases, J shed 11 bases, and the junction held 11 bases outside the gene matches. The CDR3 nucleotides read TGCGCCAGCAGCTTGGGGGACAGGGATTGGACCACGGCTTTCTCT. Its protein is CASSLGDRDWTTAFS.